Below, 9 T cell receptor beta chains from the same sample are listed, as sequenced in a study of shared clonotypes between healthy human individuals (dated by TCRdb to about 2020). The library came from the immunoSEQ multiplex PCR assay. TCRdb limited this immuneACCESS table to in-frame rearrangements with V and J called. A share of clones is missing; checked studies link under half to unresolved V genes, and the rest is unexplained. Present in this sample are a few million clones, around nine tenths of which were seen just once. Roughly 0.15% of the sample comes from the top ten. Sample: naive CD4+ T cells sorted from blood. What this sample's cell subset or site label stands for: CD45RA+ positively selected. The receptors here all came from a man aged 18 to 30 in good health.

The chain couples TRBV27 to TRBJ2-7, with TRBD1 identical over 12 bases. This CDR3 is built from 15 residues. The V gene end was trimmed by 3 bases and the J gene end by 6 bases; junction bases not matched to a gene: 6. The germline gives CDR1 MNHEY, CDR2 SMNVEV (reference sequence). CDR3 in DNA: TGTGCCAGCAGTTTTTCCGGGACAGGGGGCGGCGAGCAGTACTTC. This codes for CASSFSGTGGGEQYF.

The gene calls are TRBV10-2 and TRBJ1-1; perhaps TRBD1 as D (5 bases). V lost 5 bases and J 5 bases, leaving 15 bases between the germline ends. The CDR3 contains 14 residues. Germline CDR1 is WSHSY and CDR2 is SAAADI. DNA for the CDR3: TGCGCCAGCAGTCCGACAGCCTCTGAAACTGAAGCTTTCTTT. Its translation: CASSPTASETEAFF.

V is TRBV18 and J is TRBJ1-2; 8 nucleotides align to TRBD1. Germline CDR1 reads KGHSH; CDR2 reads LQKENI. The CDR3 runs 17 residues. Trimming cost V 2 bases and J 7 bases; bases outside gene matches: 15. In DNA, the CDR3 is TGTGCCAGCTCACCAAAAAAAGGTCCAGGGGGCTCGTCTGGCTACACCTTC. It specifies CASSPKKGPGGSSGYTF.

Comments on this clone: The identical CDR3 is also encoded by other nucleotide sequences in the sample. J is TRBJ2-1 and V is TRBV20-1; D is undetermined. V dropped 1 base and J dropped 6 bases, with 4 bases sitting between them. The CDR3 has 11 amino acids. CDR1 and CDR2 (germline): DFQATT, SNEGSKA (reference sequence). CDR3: CSARGINEQFF. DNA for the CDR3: TGCAGTGCTAGAGGGATCAATGAGCAGTTCTTC.

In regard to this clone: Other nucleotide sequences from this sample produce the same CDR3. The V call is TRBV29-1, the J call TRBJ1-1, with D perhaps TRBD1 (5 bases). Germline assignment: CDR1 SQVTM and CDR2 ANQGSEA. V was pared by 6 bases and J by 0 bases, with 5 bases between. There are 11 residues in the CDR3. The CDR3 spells CSVGVNTEAFF. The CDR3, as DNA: TGCAGCGTGGGGGTGAACACTGAAGCTTTCTTT. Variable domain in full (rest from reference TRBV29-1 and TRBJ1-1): SAVISQKPSRDICQRGTSLTIQCQVDSQVTMMFWYRQQPGQSLTLIATANQGSEATYESGFVIDKFPISRPNLTFSTLTVSNMSPEDSSIYLCSVGVNTEAFFGQGTRLTVV.

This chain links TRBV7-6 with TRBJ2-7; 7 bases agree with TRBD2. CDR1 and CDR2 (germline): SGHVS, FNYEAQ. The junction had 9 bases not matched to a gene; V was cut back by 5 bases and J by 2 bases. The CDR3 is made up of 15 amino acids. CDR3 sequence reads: CASSPRGVGTYEQYF. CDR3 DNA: TGTGCCAGCAGCCCCCGGGGGGTTGGGACCTACGAGCAGTACTTC.

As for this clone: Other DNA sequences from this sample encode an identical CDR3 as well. The CDR3: CASSLGQVSSYEQYF. In nucleotides, the CDR3 is TGCGCCAGCAGCTTGGGACAGGTCAGCTCCTACGAGCAGTACTTC. The chain combines TRBV5-1 with TRBJ2-7; perhaps TRBD1 as D (6 bases). This CDR3 spans 15 amino acids. Per the germline V gene, CDR1 is SGHRS and CDR2 is YFSETQ. V lost 0 bases and J lost 0, with 10 bases in between.

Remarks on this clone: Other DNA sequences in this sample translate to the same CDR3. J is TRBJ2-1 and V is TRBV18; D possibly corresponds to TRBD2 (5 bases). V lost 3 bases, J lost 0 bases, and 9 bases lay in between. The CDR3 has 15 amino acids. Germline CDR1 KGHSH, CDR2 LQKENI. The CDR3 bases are TGTGCCAGCTCACCGGACTTGAGCTCCTACAATGAGCAGTTCTTC. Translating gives CASSPDLSSYNEQFF. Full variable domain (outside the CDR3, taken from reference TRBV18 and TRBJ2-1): NAGVMQNPRHLVRRRGQEARLRCSPMKGHSHVYWYRQLPEEGLKFMVYLQKENIIDESGMPKERFSAEFPKEGPSILRIQQVVRGDSAAYFCASSPDLSSYNEQFFGPGTRLTVL.

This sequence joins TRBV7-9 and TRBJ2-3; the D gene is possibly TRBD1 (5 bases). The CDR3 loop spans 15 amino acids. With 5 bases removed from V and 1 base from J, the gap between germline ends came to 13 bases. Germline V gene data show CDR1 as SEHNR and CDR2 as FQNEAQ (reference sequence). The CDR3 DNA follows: TGTGCCAGCAGCCGATTGGGGCCGGGCACAGATACGCAGTATTTT. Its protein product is CASSRLGPGTDTQYF.